Listed below are T cell receptor beta chains from one sample, sequenced in a study of blood T cell repertoires in COVID-19. Method: immunoSEQ multiplex PCR; TCRdb's copy keeps in-frame clones and lacks some. The table shows 100,000 to 150,000 clones, with more than 70% occurring only once. The specimen sequenced was peripheral blood. Receptors originate from a man aged 65-85 years with acute or convalescent COVID-19. The CDR3 runs from the conserved cysteine through the conserved F or W. D genes are given only for firm matches. Where a row states a size, it is once, few, many or the class of an expanded clone; other rows omit it.

clone_size: few; j_call: TRBJ1-3; v_call: TRBV4-2; d_call: NA; cdr3_aa: CASSPGFSDSGNTIYF; cdr3_nt: TGTGCCAGCAGCCCGGGTTTCAGTGACAGCGGAAACACCATATATTTT
clone_size: NA; j_call: TRBJ1-1; v_call: TRBV15; d_call: NA; cdr3_aa: CATSRQGSTEAFF; cdr3_nt: TGTGCCACCAGCAGACAGGGCAGCACTGAAGCTTTCTTT
clone_size: once; j_call: TRBJ2-1; v_call: TRBV11-2; d_call: TRBD1; cdr3_aa: CASSASQGNEQFF; cdr3_nt: TGTGCCAGCAGCGCTTCACAGGGGAATGAGCAGTTCTTC
clone_size: NA; j_call: TRBJ1-1; v_call: TRBV7-9; d_call: NA; cdr3_aa: CASSFSQGNTEAFF; cdr3_nt: TGTGCCAGCAGCTTTTCACAGGGTAACACTGAAGCTTTCTTT
clone_size: few; j_call: TRBJ1-4; v_call: TRBV6-5; d_call: TRBD1; cdr3_aa: CASSSLDRVKEKLFF; cdr3_nt: TGTGCCAGCAGTTCCTTAGACAGGGTCAAGGAAAAACTGTTTTTT
clone_size: few; j_call: TRBJ1-6; v_call: TRBV5-5; d_call: NA; cdr3_aa: CASSLAMGAVSPLHF; cdr3_nt: TGTGCCAGCAGCTTGGCAATGGGGGCAGTTTCACCCCTCCACTTT
clone_size: NA; j_call: TRBJ2-5; v_call: TRBV19; d_call: NA; cdr3_aa: CASSIQGGGRETQYF; cdr3_nt: TGTGCCAGTAGTATCCAGGGGGGAGGTCGGGAGACCCAGTACTTC
clone_size: NA; j_call: TRBJ2-5; v_call: TRBV19; d_call: NA; cdr3_aa: CASSIWAGAQETQYF; cdr3_nt: TGTGCCAGTAGTATTTGGGCAGGGGCTCAAGAGACCCAGTACTTC
clone_size: once; j_call: TRBJ2-5; v_call: TRBV7-2; d_call: TRBD2; cdr3_aa: CASSFSLAGGKETQYF; cdr3_nt: TGTGCCAGCAGCTTCTCCCTAGCGGGGGGGAAAGAGACCCAGTACTTC
clone_size: NA; j_call: TRBJ1-2; v_call: TRBV6-5; d_call: TRBD1; cdr3_aa: CASSLEGTGVYGYTF; cdr3_nt: TGTGCCAGCAGCCTTGAGGGGACAGGGGTATATGGCTACACCTTC
clone_size: NA; j_call: TRBJ2-2; v_call: TRBV5-1; d_call: NA; cdr3_aa: CASSWRDTGELFF; cdr3_nt: TGCGCCAGCAGCTGGAGGGACACCGGGGAGCTGTTTTTT
clone_size: once; j_call: TRBJ2-3; v_call: TRBV12-3/TRBV12-4; d_call: TRBD2; cdr3_aa: CASSPGGDTQYF; cdr3_nt: TGTGCCAGCAGTCCGGGGGGAGATACGCAGTATTTT
clone_size: NA; j_call: TRBJ2-5; v_call: TRBV5-1; d_call: TRBD1; cdr3_aa: CASSPDRGETQYF; cdr3_nt: TGCGCCAGCAGCCCGGACAGGGGGGAGACCCAGTACTTC
clone_size: NA; j_call: TRBJ2-3; v_call: TRBV12-5; d_call: NA; cdr3_aa: CASGLGASSSTDTQYF; cdr3_nt: TGTGCTAGTGGTTTGGGGGCGTCCTCTAGCACAGATACGCAGTATTTT
clone_size: NA; j_call: TRBJ2-1; v_call: TRBV6-4; d_call: TRBD2; cdr3_aa: CASSEGSGGNNEQFF; cdr3_nt: TGTGCCAGCAGTGAAGGAAGCGGGGGCAACAATGAGCAGTTCTTC
clone_size: NA; j_call: TRBJ2-7; v_call: TRBV27; d_call: TRBD1; cdr3_aa: CASSLSGTGTTEQYF; cdr3_nt: TGTGCCAGCAGTTTATCAGGGACAGGCACTACGGAGCAGTACTTC
clone_size: NA; j_call: TRBJ1-2; v_call: TRBV29-1; d_call: TRBD1; cdr3_aa: CSAADRVRDGYTF; cdr3_nt: TGCAGCGCCGCCGACAGGGTACGAGATGGCTACACCTTC
clone_size: once; j_call: TRBJ2-6; v_call: TRBV12-3/TRBV12-4; d_call: NA; cdr3_aa: CASKRSGANVLTF; cdr3_nt: TGTGCCAGCAAGCGCTCTGGGGCCAACGTCCTGACTTTC
clone_size: NA; j_call: TRBJ1-3; v_call: TRBV9; d_call: TRBD1; cdr3_aa: CASSTQPGQGNTIYF; cdr3_nt: TGTGCCAGCAGCACGCAGCCGGGACAGGGAAACACCATATATTTT
clone_size: NA; j_call: TRBJ1-1; v_call: TRBV18; d_call: NA; cdr3_aa: CASSLDRLIGYTEAFF; cdr3_nt: TGTGCCAGCTCATTAGACAGGCTGATTGGGTACACTGAAGCTTTCTTT
clone_size: few; j_call: TRBJ1-1; v_call: TRBV11-3; d_call: NA; cdr3_aa: CASSLESNTEAFF; cdr3_nt: TGTGCCAGCAGCCTTGAGTCGAACACTGAAGCTTTCTTT
clone_size: NA; j_call: TRBJ2-5; v_call: TRBV9; d_call: NA; cdr3_aa: CASSVSGGYQETQYF; cdr3_nt: TGTGCCAGCAGCGTGTCAGGGGGGTACCAAGAGACCCAGTACTTC
clone_size: NA; j_call: TRBJ2-6; v_call: TRBV19; d_call: NA; cdr3_aa: CASSIEETGANVLTF; cdr3_nt: TGTGCCAGTAGTATCGAGGAGACTGGGGCCAACGTCCTGACTTTC
clone_size: NA; j_call: TRBJ1-1; v_call: TRBV4-1; d_call: NA; cdr3_aa: CASSQARGGGTEAFF; cdr3_nt: TGCGCCAGCAGCCAGGCCCGGGGAGGGGGCACTGAAGCTTTCTTT
clone_size: NA; j_call: TRBJ2-7; v_call: TRBV5-1; d_call: NA; cdr3_aa: CASSLSGTRSYEQYF; cdr3_nt: TGCGCCAGCAGCTTATCCGGGACACGCTCCTACGAGCAGTACTTC
clone_size: NA; j_call: TRBJ1-1; v_call: TRBV5-1; d_call: TRBD1; cdr3_aa: CASSFGQVNTEAFF; cdr3_nt: TGCGCCAGCAGCTTTGGACAGGTTAACACTGAAGCTTTCTTT
clone_size: once; j_call: TRBJ1-2; v_call: TRBV28; d_call: TRBD1; cdr3_aa: CASNLPGQANYGYTF; cdr3_nt: TGTGCCAGCAACCTCCCGGGACAGGCCAACTATGGCTACACCTTC
clone_size: NA; j_call: TRBJ2-1; v_call: TRBV7-2; d_call: NA; cdr3_aa: CASSLGGAGNDNEQFF; cdr3_nt: TGTGCCAGCAGTCTGGGCGGGGCAGGGAATGACAATGAGCAGTTCTTC